This T cell receptor beta chain was sequenced in a study of monozygotic twins with inflammatory bowel disease. Findings of the study overall: IBD patients exhibited fewer clonotypes shared with other individuals than healthy twins, particularly with disease activity. Among the T cells, different subtypes could not be distinguished.

With the 5' RACE reads reprocessed, TCRdb shows one record per CDR3 protein and no DNA. The sample holds 300,000 to 450,000 distinct CDR3 sequences. CDR1 and CDR2 from the germline V gene are DFQATT and SNEGSKA (reference sequence). The length of the CDR3 is 13 residues. On this clonotype itself: Antigen unknown.

This TCR was sampled from a human donor with ulcerative colitis or Crohn's disease, or a healthy co-twin of an affected twin (not recorded which). Sequences were obtained from blood. This rearrangement joins TRBV20-1 to TRBJ1-5; the D call from TCRdb, TRBD1, cannot be confirmed without DNA. The chain's CDR3 is CSARTGVGQPQHF.